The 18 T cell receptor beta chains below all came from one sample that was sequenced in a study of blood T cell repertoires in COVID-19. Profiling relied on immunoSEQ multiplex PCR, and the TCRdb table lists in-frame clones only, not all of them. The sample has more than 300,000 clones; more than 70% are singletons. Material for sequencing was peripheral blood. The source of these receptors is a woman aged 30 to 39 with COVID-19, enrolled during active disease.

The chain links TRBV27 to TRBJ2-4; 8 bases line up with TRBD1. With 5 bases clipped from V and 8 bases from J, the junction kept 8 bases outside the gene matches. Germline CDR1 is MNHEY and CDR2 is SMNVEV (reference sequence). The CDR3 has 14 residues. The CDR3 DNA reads TGTGCCAGCAGTCCCCTGGACAGGGAGGACATTCAGTACTTC. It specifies CASSPLDREDIQYF.

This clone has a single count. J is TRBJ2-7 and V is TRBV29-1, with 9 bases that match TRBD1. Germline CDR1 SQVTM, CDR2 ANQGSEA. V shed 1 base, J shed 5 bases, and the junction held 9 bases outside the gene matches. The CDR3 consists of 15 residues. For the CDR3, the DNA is TGCAGCGTTGAAGTTGGTGACAGGGGGTCAGACGAGCAGTACTTC. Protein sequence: CSVEVGDRGSDEQYF.

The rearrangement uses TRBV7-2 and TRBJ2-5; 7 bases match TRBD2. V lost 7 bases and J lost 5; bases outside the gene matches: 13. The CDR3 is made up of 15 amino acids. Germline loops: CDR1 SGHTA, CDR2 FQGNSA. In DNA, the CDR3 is TGTGCCAGCACCCTCCGGGGGAGGGACGCTGAGACCCAGTACTTC. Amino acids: CASTLRGRDAETQYF.

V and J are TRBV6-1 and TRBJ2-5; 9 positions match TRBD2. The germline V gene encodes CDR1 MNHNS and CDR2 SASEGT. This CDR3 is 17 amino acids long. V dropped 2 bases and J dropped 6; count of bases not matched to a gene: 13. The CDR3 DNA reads TGTGCCAGCAGTGAAAATAGCGGGAGTATGCGTGTGAAGACCCAGTACTTC. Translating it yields CASSENSGSMRVKTQYF.

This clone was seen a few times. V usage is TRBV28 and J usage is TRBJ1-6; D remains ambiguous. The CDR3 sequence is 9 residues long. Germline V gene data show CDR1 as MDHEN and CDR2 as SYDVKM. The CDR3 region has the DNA TGTGAAACAGATTCACCCCTCCACTTT. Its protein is CETDSPLHF.

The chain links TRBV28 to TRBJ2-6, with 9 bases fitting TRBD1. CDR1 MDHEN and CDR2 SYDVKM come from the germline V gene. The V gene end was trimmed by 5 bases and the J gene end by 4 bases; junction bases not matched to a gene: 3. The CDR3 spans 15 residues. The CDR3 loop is CASSTGGAGANVLTF. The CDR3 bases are TGTGCCAGCAGTACAGGGGGCGCCGGGGCCAACGTCCTGACTTTC.

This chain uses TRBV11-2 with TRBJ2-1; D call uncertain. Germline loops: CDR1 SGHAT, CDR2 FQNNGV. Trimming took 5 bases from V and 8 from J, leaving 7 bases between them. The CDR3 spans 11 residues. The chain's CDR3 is CASSPLYEQFF. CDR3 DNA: TGTGCCAGCAGCCCCCTCTATGAGCAGTTCTTC. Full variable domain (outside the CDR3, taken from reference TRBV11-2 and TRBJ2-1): EAGVAQSPRYKIIEKRQSVAFWCNPISGHATLYWYQQILGQGPKLLIQFQNNGVVDDSQLPKDRFSAERLKGVDSTLKIQPAKLEDSAVYLCASSPLYEQFFGPGTRLTVL.

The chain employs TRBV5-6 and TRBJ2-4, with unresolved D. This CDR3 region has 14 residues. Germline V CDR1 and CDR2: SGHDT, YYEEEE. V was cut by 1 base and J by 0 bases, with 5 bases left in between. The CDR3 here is CASSLLLAKNIQYF. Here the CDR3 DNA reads TGTGCCAGCAGCTTGTTACTAGCCAAAAACATTCAGTACTTC.

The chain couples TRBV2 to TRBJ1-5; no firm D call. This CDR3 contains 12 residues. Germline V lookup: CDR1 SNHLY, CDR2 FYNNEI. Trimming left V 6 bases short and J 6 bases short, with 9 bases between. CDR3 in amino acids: CASSHRGQPQHF. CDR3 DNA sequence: TGTGCCAGCAGCCACCGCGGTCAGCCCCAGCATTTT.

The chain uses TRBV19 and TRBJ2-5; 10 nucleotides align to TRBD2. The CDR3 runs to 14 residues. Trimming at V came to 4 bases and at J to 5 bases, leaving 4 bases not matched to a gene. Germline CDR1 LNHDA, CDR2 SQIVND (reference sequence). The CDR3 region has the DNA TGTGCCAGTAGTACGGGACTAGCGTACGAGACCCAGTACTTC. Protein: CASSTGLAYETQYF.

Here the CDR3 reads CATSDPGGAEAYNEQFF. In nucleotides, the CDR3 is TGTGCCACCAGTGACCCTGGGGGCGCGGAAGCCTACAATGAGCAGTTCTTC. The chain is built from TRBV24-1 and TRBJ2-1; D possibly corresponds to TRBD1 (6 bases). CDR3 length: 17 amino acids. Germline V gives CDR1 KGHDR, CDR2 SFDVKD. V was pared by 4 bases and J by 2 bases, with 17 bases between.

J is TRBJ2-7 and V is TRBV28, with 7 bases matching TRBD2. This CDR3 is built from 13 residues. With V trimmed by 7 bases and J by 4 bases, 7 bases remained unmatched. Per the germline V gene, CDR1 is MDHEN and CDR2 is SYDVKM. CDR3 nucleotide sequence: TGTGCCAGCATGAGACTAGCAGAATACGAGCAGTACTTC. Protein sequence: CASMRLAEYEQYF.

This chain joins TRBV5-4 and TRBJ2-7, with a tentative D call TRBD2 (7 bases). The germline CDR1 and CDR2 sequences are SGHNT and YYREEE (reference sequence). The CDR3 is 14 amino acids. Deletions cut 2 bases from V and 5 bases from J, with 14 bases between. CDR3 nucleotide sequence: TGTGCCAGCAGCTTTCGAGGGAGGGGGAACGAGCAGTACTTC. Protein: CASSFRGRGNEQYF.

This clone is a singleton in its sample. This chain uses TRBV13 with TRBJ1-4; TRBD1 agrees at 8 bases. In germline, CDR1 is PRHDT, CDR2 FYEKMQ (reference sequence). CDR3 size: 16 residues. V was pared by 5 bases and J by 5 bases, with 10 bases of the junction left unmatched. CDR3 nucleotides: TGTGCCAGCAGCGACGACAGGGGCAGGCAAAATGAAAAACTGTTTTTT. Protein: CASSDDRGRQNEKLFF.

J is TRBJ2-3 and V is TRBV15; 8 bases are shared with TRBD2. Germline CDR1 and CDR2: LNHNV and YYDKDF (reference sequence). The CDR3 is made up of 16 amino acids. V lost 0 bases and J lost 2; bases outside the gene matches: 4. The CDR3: CATSRDIAGPTDTQYF. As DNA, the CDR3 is TGTGCCACCAGCAGAGATATAGCGGGACCCACAGATACGCAGTATTTT. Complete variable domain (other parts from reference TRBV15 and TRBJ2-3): DAMVIQNPRYQVTQFGKPVTLSCSQTLNHNVMYWYQQKSSQAPKLLFHYYDKDFNNEADTPDNFQSRRPNTSFCFLDIRSPGLGDTAMYLCATSRDIAGPTDTQYFGPGTRLTVL.

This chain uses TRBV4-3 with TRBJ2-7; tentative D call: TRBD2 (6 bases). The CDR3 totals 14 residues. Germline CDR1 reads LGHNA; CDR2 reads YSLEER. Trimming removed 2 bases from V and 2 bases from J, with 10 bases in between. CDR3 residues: CASSQYGGPYEQYF. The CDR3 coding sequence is TGCGCCAGCAGCCAATACGGGGGACCCTACGAGCAGTACTTC.

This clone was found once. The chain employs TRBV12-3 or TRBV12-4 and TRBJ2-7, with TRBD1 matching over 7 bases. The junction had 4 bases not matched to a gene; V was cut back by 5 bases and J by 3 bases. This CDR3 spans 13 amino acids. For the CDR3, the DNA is TGTGCCAGCAGTGGTGGGACAGTCTACGAGCAGTACTTC. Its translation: CASSGGTVYEQYF.

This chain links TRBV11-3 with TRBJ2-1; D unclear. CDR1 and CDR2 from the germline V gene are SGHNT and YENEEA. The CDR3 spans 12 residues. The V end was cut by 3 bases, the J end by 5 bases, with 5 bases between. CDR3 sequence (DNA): TGTGCCAGCAGCTTCTCAGACAATGAGCAGTTCTTC. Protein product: CASSFSDNEQFF.